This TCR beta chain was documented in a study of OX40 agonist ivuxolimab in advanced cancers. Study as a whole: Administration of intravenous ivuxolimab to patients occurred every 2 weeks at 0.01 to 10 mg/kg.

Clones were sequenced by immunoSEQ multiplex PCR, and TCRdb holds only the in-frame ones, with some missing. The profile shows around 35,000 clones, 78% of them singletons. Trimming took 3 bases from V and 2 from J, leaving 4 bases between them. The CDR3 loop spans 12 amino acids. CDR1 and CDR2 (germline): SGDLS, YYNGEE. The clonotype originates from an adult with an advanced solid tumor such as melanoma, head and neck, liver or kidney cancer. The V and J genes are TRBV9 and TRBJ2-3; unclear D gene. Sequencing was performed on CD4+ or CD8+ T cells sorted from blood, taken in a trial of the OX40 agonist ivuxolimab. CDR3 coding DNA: TGTGCCAGCAGCGCGACCACAGATACGCAGTATTTT. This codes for CASSATTDTQYF.